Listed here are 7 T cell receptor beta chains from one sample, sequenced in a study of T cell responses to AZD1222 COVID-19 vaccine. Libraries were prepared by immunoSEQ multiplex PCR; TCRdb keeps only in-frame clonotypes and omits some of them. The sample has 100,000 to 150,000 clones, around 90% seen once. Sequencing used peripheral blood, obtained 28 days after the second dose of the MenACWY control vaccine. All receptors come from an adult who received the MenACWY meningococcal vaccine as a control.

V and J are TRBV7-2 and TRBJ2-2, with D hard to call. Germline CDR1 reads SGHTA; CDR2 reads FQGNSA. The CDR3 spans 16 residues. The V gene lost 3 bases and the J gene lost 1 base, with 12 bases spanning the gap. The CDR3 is CASSFLGPVNTGELFF. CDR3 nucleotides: TGTGCCAGCAGCTTTCTCGGGCCAGTGAACACCGGGGAGCTGTTTTTT.

The CDR3 loop is CASGSGTGNEQFF. DNA for the CDR3: TGTGCCAGTGGGAGCGGGACGGGCAATGAGCAGTTCTTC. This chain joins TRBV19 and TRBJ2-1; 7 bases fit TRBD2. Germline V gene data show CDR1 as LNHDA and CDR2 as SQIVND (reference sequence). The junction had 7 bases not matched to a gene; V was cut back by 8 bases and J by 6 bases. The CDR3 totals 13 residues.

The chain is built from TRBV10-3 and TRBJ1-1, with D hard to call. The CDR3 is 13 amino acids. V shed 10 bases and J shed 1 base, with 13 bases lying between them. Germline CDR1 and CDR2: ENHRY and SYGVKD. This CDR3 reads CATAGGSNTEAFF. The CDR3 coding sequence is TGTGCCACCGCCGGCGGCTCGAACACTGAAGCTTTCTTT.

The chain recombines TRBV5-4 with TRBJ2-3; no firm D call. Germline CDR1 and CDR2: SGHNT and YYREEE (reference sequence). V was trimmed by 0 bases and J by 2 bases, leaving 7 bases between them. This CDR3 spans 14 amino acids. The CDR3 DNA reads TGTGCCAGCAGCTTGGACACAGACACAGATACGCAGTATTTT. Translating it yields CASSLDTDTDTQYF.

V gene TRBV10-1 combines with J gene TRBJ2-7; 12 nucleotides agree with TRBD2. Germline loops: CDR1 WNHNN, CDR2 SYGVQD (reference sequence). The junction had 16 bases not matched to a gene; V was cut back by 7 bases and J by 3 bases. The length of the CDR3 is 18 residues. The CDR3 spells CASTQGNRTSGIIYEQYF. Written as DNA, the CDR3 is TGCGCCAGCACACAGGGGAATAGGACTAGCGGGATTATCTACGAGCAGTACTTC.

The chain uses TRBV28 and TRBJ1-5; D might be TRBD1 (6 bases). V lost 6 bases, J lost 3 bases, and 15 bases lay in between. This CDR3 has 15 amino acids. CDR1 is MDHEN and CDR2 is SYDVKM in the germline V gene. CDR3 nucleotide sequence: TGTGCCAGCAGGGATGGGGGACACCCCAATCAGCCCCAGCATTTT. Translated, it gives CASRDGGHPNQPQHF. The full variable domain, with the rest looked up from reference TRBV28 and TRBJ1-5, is DVKVTQSSRYLVKRTGEKVFLECVQDMDHENMFWYRQDPGLGLRLIYFSYDVKMKEKGDIPEGYSVSREKKERFSLILESASTNQTSMYLCASRDGGHPNQPQHFGDGTRLSIL.

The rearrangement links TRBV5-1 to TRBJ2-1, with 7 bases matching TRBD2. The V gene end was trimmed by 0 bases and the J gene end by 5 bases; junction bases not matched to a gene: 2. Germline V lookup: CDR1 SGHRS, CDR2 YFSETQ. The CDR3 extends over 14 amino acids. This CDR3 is CASSLGLAHNEQFF. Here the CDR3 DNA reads TGCGCCAGCAGCTTGGGACTAGCCCACAATGAGCAGTTCTTC.